This T cell receptor beta chain came from a study of T cell responses to AZD1222 COVID-19 vaccine. A remark on this clone: No antigen is known for it. The sample has other DNA sequences that encode this CDR3 too.

The CDR3 runs 13 residues. Germline CDR1 SGHTA, CDR2 FQGNSA. The V and J ends lost 0 bases and 1 base respectively, with 3 bases between them. The table came from immunoSEQ multiplex PCR; TCRdb's copy has only in-frame clones and leaves some out. The data hold about 150,000 clones, with approximately 89% observed a single time. Whole-study findings and limits: Baseline antibody screening turned up just six seropositive AZD1222 recipients. Researchers took repertoire samples only after the peak T cell response had come. Dominant CD4 TCR responses targeted spike regions 160-218 and 743-854. The donor group comprised mostly white British people and more females; the analysis possibly underestimated clonal diversity.

The input for sequencing was peripheral blood, taken 28 days after the second AZD1222 dose. This clonotype originated in an adult who received the AZD1222 COVID-19 vaccine. The V call is TRBV7-2, the J call TRBJ1-1; D gene ambiguous. CDR3 region: CASSLAGNTEAFF. The CDR3 bases are TGTGCCAGCAGCTTAGCTGGGAACACTGAAGCTTTCTTT.